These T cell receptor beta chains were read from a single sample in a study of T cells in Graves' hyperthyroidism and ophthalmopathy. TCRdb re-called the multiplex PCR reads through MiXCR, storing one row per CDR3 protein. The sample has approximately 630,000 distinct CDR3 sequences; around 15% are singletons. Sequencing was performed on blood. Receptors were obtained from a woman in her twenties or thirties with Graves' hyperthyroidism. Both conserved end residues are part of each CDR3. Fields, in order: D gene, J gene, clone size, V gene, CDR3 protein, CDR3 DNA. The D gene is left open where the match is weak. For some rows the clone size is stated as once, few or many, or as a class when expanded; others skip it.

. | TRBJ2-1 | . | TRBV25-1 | CASSGGRDVNEQFF | TGTGCCAGCAGTGGGGGGCGGGACGTCAATGAGCAGTTCTTC
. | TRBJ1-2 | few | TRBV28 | CASSLPTGRYTF | TGTGCCAGCAGTTTACCCACAGGGCGCTACACCTTC
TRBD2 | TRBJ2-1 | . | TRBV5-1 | CASRWDYVSGEQFF | TGCGCCAGCAGATGGGACTACGTGTCTGGTGAGCAGTTCTTC
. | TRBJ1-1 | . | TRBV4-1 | CASSQATRTALTEAFF | TGCGCCAGCAGCCAAGCCACCCGGACAGCCCTCACTGAAGCTTTCTTT
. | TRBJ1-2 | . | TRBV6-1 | CASRKGGPKDGYTF | TGTGCCAGCAGGAAAGGCGGGCCGAAGGATGGCTACACCTTC
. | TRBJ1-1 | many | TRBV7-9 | CASSMGTPNTEAFF | TGTGCCAGCAGCATGGGGACACCGAACACTGAAGCTTTCTTT
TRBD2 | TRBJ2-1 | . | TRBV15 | CATSIGTSVRYNEQFF | TGTGCCACCAGCATTGGGACTAGCGTACGTTACAATGAGCAGTTCTTC
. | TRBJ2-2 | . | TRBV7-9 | CASSLLGDWNTGELFF | TGTGCCAGCAGCTTACTGGGTGACTGGAACACCGGGGAGCTGTTTTTT
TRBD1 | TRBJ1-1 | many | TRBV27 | CASSWDTGQPMNTEAFF | TGTGCCAGCAGTTGGGATACGGGACAGCCGATGAACACTGAAGCTTTCTTT
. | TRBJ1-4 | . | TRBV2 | CASRAGQAAGNEKLFF | TGTGCCAGTCGTGCGGGGCAGGCGGCGGGGAATGAAAAACTGTTTTTT
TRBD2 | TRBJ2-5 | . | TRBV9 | CASSPHEGLAGVETQYF | TGTGCCAGCAGCCCCCACGAGGGACTAGCGGGAGTGGAGACCCAGTACTTC
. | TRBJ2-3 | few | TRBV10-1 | CASSQGLSNTDTQYF | TGCGCCAGCAGCCAGGGACTTTCCAACACAGATACGCAGTATTTT
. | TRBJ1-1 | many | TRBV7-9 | CASSLMGSEAFF | TGTGCCAGCAGCTTAATGGGTTCGGAAGCTTTCTTT
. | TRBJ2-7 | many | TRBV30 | CAYGFLHEQYF | TGTGCCTACGGGTTTCTCCACGAGCAGTACTTC
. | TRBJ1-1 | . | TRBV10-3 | CAISESPTSTEAFF | TGTGCCATCAGTGAATCCCCGACCAGCACTGAAGCTTTCTTT
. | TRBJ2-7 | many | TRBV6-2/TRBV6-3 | CASSSSGTLVGEQYF | TGTGCCAGCAGTTCGTCCGGGACGTTGGTTGGCGAGCAGTACTTC
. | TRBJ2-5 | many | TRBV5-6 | CASSLGILGRVRETQYF | TGTGCCAGCAGCTTGGGAATTTTGGGGAGAGTGAGGGAGACCCAGTACTTC
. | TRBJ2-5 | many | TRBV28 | CASSPRTQYALLQWTQYF | TGTGCCAGCAGCCCTAGAACACAGTACGCCCTCCTGCAGTGGACCCAGTACTTC
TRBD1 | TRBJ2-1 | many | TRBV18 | CASSPPGQGFHEQFF | TGTGCCAGCTCACCGCCGGGACAGGGTTTCCATGAGCAGTTCTTC
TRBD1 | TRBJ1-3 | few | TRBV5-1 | CASSTGQESSGNTIYF | TGCGCCAGCAGCACGGGACAGGAAAGCTCTGGAAACACCATATATTTT
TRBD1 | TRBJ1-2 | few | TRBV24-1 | CATSDHRDRDYGYTF | TGTGCCACCAGTGATCACCGGGACAGGGACTATGGCTACACCTTC
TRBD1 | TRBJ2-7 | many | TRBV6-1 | CATPRTGGYEQYF | TGTGCCACACCTAGGACAGGGGGCTACGAGCAGTACTTC